This T cell receptor (beta chain) is from a study of blood T cells in healthy people across ages. Germline V gives CDR1 SNHLY, CDR2 FYNNEI. CDR3 length: 15 amino acids. Trimming cost V 4 bases and J 0 bases, with 10 bases left between them. Alongside a J-beta primer mix, a sample-barcoded 5' primer served in a second PCR lasting about 7 to 11 cycles. Using its own MiXCR run on the 5' RACE reads, TCRdb lists one record per CDR3 protein. The sample has 1.5 million to 2 million distinct CDR3 sequences, about 28% seen once. This receptor was identified in a woman in her thirties in good health. The source material was blood. The gene calls are TRBV2 and TRBJ2-1, with a weak D call TRBD2 (5 bases). CDR3 nucleotides: TGTGCCAGCAGTGTGGAGGTGAGCTCCTACAATGAGCAGTTCTTC. Protein: CASSVEVSSYNEQFF.